This T cell receptor beta chain is drawn from a study of blood T cells in healthy people across ages. Overall study findings and caveats: As naive T cell percentage varied, TCR beta diversity correlated strongly with it. Among long-lived donors, naive CD4+ cells were more numerous and diversity higher than in aged donors.

The authors ran a second PCR of about 7 to 11 cycles using a sample-barcoded 5' primer and a J-beta primer mix. TCRdb re-analysed the 5' RACE reads in MiXCR, keeping a single row per CDR3 protein. The data contain about a million distinct CDR3 sequences, roughly 51% of them singletons. V lost 4 bases to trimming and J lost 5 bases; unmatched junction nucleotides: 5. The germline CDR1 and CDR2 sequences are SGHTA and FQGNSA. This CDR3 spans 15 amino acids. A minimum of 5.5 micrograms of total RNA was extracted per sample. In this sample, this clonotype turned up a few times. Its antigen is unknown. The clonotype was recovered from a woman aged 55-70 years in good health. Specimen: blood. The J gene is TRBJ2-6, the V gene TRBV7-2; TRBD1 matches 7 bases. CDR3: CASSSRQGWANVLTF. The CDR3 coding sequence is TGTGCCAGCAGCTCGCGACAGGGTTGGGCCAACGTCCTGACTTTC.